What follows is one T cell receptor beta chain and its context. Its antigen is still unknown. This sample stems from a study of cytomegalovirus exposure and HLA in healthy donors. PCR employed 60 Vbeta and 13 Jbeta primers. Repertoires were generated with immunoSEQ multiplex PCR, while TCRdb's copy carries only in-frame clones and drops some. The profile shows more than 60,000 clones, about four fifths of them singletons. Trimming cost V 5 bases and J 9 bases; bases outside gene matches: 3. The germline V gene encodes CDR1 SGHTA and CDR2 FQGNSA. The CDR3 sequence is 14 residues long. The study, taken as a whole, reports: Previous analysis showed most TCR beta V segments were productive about 90% or about 30% of the time.

The chain carries TRBV7-2 and TRBJ1-6; TRBD1 matches at 11 bases. The receptor was derived from a woman between 35 and 50 years old in good health and CMV-seropositive. Sequencing input: PBMCs. Here the CDR3 DNA reads TGTGCCAGCAGCCAGGGACAGGGGGTTTCACCCCTCCACTTT. It translates to CASSQGQGVSPLHF. The full variable domain, completed using reference TRBV7-2 and TRBJ1-6, is GAGVSQSPSNKVTEKGKDVELRCDPISGHTALYWYRQSLGQGLEFLIYFQGNSAPDKSGLPSDRFSAERTGGSVSTLTIQRTQQEDSAVYLCASSQGQGVSPLHFGNGTRLTVT.